The present TCR beta chain was sequenced within a study of T cells in localized non-small cell lung cancer. Study-level findings and limits: Increased T cell density in blood showed an association with longer overall survival. Appearance in adjacent lung was seen for a median approximately 60 of the top 100 tumor clones.

The CDR3 has 12 residues. The V gene's germline CDR1 is GTSNPN and CDR2 SVGIG (reference sequence). V lost 7 bases and J lost 8, with 14 bases in between. Measured with immunoSEQ multiplex PCR; TCRdb has only the in-frame clones, and not every one. The sample has around 91,000 clones, 87% seen once. About this clone itself: Its antigen remains unidentified.

The sequence was obtained from a man aged 35 to 69 with stage I squamous cell lung carcinoma. The chain has TRBV30 and TRBJ2-2, with D possibly matching TRBD2 (6 bases). The sample consisted of peripheral blood, taken before any cancer treatment. The CDR3 DNA reads TGTGCCTCGGACATACTAGCAGGGGAGCTGTTTTTT. This sequence encodes CASDILAGELFF.